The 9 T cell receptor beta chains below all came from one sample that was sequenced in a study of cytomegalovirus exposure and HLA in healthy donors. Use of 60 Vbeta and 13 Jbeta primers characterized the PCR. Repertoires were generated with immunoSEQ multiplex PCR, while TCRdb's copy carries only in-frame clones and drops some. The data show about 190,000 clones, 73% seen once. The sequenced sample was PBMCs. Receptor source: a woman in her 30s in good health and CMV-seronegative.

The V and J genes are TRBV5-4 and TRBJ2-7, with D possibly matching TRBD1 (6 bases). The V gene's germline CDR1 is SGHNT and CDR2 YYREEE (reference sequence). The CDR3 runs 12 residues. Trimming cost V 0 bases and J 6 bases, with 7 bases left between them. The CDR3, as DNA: TGTGCCAGCAGCTTGGACAGGGCCGAGCAGTACTTC. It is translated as CASSLDRAEQYF.

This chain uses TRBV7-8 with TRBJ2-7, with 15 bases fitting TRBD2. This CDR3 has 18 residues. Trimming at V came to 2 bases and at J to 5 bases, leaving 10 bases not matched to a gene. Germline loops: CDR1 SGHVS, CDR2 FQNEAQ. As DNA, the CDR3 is TGTGCCAGCAGCTTACGGACTAGCGGGAGGGCCTATATCAACGAGCAGTACTTC. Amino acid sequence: CASSLRTSGRAYINEQYF.

CDR3 bases: TGTGCCAGTACCTTAGGAGGGACAGGGGGTCAGCCCCAGCATTTT. It encodes CASTLGGTGGQPQHF. This sequence joins TRBV19 and TRBJ1-5, with 11 bases aligning to TRBD1. The length of the CDR3 is 15 residues. Germline V CDR1 and CDR2: LNHDA, SQIVND (reference sequence). The V segment lost 7 bases and the J segment 6 bases; nucleotides outside the gene matches: 8.

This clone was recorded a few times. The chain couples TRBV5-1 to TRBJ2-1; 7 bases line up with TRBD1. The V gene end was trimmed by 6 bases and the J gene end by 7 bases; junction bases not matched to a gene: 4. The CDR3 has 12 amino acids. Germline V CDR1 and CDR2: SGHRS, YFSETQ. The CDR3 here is CASTDRENEQFF. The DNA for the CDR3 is TGCGCCAGCACCGACAGGGAAAATGAGCAGTTCTTC.

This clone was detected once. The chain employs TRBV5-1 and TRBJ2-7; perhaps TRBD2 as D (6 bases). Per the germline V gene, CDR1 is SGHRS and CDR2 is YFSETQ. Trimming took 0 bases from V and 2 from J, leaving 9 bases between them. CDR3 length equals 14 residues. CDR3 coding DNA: TGCGCCAGCAGCTTGGCTAGCGAGACCTACGAGCAGTACTTC. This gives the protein CASSLASETYEQYF.

The CDR3: CASRTTGTGNTEAFF. CDR3 in DNA: TGTGCCAGCAGGACAACCGGGACAGGGAACACTGAAGCTTTCTTT. V gene TRBV27 combines with J gene TRBJ1-1; 8 nucleotides align to TRBD1. The germline V gene has CDR1 MNHEY and CDR2 SMNVEV (reference sequence). Trimming at V came to 6 bases and at J to 1 base, leaving 7 bases not matched to a gene. The CDR3 loop spans 15 amino acids.

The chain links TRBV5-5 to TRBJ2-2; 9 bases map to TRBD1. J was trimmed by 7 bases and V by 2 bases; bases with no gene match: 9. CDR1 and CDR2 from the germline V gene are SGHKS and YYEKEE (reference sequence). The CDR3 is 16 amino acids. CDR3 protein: CASSFPYRGRVGELFF. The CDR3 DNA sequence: TGTGCCAGCAGCTTCCCCTACAGGGGGCGGGTCGGGGAGCTGTTTTTT.

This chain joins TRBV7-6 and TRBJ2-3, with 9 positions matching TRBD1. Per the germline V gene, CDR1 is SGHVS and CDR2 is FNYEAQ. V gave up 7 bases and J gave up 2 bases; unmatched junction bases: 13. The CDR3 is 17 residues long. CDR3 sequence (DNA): TGTGCCAGCACCAAGCAGGGGACAGGGACCTTCACAGATACGCAGTATTTT. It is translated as CASTKQGTGTFTDTQYF.

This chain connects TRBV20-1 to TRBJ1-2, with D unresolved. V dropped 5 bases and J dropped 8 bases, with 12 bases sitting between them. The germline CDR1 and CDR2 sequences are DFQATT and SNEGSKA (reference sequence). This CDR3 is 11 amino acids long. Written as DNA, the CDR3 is TGCAGTGCTTCGAGGGTGGAGGGCTACACCTTC. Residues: CSASRVEGYTF.